This T cell receptor beta chain stems from a study of blood T cell repertoires in COVID-19. Study background: COVID-19 samples from acute and convalescent phases originated in the United States, Italy and Spain.

This CDR3 spans 13 amino acids. Germline V CDR1 and CDR2: SEHNR, FQNEAQ (reference sequence). V lost 1 base to trimming and J lost 11 bases, with 14 bases between them. As handled by the study authors: Scientists estimated how many nucleated cells there were by amplifying reference gene primers. Sequencing was performed with immunoSEQ multiplex PCR; in TCRdb, only in-frame clones are kept and a portion is missing. For V, J and clone size, that table is used; D and trimming come from the DNA. The sample shows 400,000 to 550,000 clones, 70% to 90% of them seen only once. Source material: PBMCs or T cells enriched from blood (not recorded which). This TCR was recovered from a woman aged 18-29 years with acute COVID-19. V gene TRBV7-9 combines with J gene TRBJ1-1, with D hard to call. The CDR3 DNA is TGTGCCAGCAGCTTAGATTACGGGTCGGGGGCTTTCTTT. This sequence encodes CASSLDYGSGAFF.